This T cell receptor beta chain was sequenced for a study of blood T cell repertoires in COVID-19. Study as a whole: Specimens from acute and convalescent COVID-19 originated in the United States, Italy and Spain. T cells, B-cell-depleted T cells, or PBMCs supplied cDNA or gDNA.

This table comes from immunoSEQ multiplex PCR, and its TCRdb copy is limited to in-frame clones, with some not included. The profile shows approximately 260,000 clones, 75% to 90% of them singletons. The TCR comes from a woman aged 40 to 49 who had recovered from COVID-19. Input material: peripheral blood.

CDR3 amino acids: CASSPRDSQPQHF. The CDR3, as DNA: TGTGCCAGCTCACCACGGGACAGTCAGCCCCAGCATTTT. This chain uses TRBV18 with TRBJ1-5; 7 bases fit TRBD1. The CDR3 length is 13 residues. CDR1 is KGHSH, CDR2 LQKENI, per germline. After removal of 1 base from V and 6 bases from J, the junction contained 0 bases not matched to a gene.